This T cell receptor beta chain was profiled in a study of OX40 agonist ivuxolimab in advanced cancers. The overall study: Given to patients was ivuxolimab, an agonistic anti-OX40 (CD134) antibody. Among those enrolled, mean age was around 60 years (range about 23 to 80) and 82.7% were male.

V lost 3 bases and J lost 2, with 14 bases in between. Looked up from germline, CDR1 is SGHNT and CDR2 is YYREEE (reference sequence). This CDR3 contains 15 residues. Sequencing used immunoSEQ multiplex PCR; TCRdb keeps in-frame clones, though not all of them. The sample has roughly 100,000 clones; around 82% are singletons. The TCR sequence derives from an adult with an advanced solid tumor such as melanoma, head and neck, liver or kidney cancer. The chain uses TRBV5-4 and TRBJ2-5; D may be TRBD2 (6 bases). The sample here was CD4+ or CD8+ T cells sorted from blood, taken in a trial of the OX40 agonist ivuxolimab. The CDR3 loop reads CASSSRRGRQETQYF. DNA of the CDR3: TGTGCCAGCAGCTCCCGGAGAGGGAGGCAAGAGACCCAGTACTTC. Filled out from reference TRBV5-4 and TRBJ2-5, the complete variable domain reads ETGVTQSPTHLIKTRGQQVTLRCSSQSGHNTVSWYQQALGQGPQFIFQYYREEENGRGNFPPRFSGLQFPNYSSELNVNALELDDSALYLCASSSRRGRQETQYFGPGTRLLVL.